Listed here is a single TCR beta chain. As yet, its antigen is unknown. The sample originates from a study of shared clonotypes between healthy human individuals. General study results and limits: Generally, naive subsets came out with larger estimated richness than memory subsets. Only blood samples were collected, and tissue repertoires likely differ. Non-shared clonotypes displayed generation probabilities falling below those of clonotypes present in all four donors.

Clones were read by immunoSEQ multiplex PCR, and TCRdb kept only the in-frame ones, dropping some. Here the sample spans 1 million to 1.3 million clones, around 78% being singletons. The CDR3 length is 16 residues. V was pared by 0 bases and J by 2 bases, with 14 bases between. The germline CDR1 and CDR2 sequences are LGHNA and YNFKEQ. Sequenced material: memory CD4+ T cells from PBMCs. Subset given: CD45RA-negative fraction. The chain combines TRBV4-2 with TRBJ2-7, with a weak D call TRBD2 (5 bases). This clonotype was sampled from a man between 18 and 35 years old in good health. Some clones in this sample may be carry-over from other donors' samples. CDR3 nucleotide sequence: TGTGCCAGCAGCCAAGATAGGAGCGGAGCTACCTACGAGCAGTACTTC. Residues: CASSQDRSGATYEQYF.